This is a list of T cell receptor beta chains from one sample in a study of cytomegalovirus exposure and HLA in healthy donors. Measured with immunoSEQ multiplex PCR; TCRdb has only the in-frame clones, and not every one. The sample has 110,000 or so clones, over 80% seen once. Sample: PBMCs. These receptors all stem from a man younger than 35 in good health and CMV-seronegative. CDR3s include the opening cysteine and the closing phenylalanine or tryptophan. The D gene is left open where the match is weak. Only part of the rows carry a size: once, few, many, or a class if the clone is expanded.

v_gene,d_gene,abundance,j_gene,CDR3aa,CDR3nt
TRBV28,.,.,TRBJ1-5,CASSNQGYLQPQHF,TGTGCCAGCAGCAATCAGGGTTACCTTCAGCCCCAGCATTTT
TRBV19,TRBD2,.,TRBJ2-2,CASSIELAGEFMTGELFF,TGTGCCAGTAGTATCGAGCTAGCGGGAGAATTTATGACCGGGGAGCTGTTTTTT
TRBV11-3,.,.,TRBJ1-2,CATPGEGSYGYTF,TGTGCCACACCGGGGGAGGGATCCTATGGCTACACCTTC
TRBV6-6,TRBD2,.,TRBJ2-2,CASSYSSGGLGGELFF,TGTGCCAGCAGTTACTCTTCGGGAGGATTGGGCGGGGAGCTGTTTTTT
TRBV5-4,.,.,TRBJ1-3,CASSLQGSGNTIYF,TGTGCCAGCAGCCTCCAGGGCTCTGGAAACACCATATATTTT
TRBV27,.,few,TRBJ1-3,CASTLTGFSGNTIYF,TGTGCCAGCACCCTAACAGGGTTCTCTGGAAACACCATATATTTT
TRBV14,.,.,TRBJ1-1,CASSQLDLSPEAFF,TGTGCCAGCAGCCAACTAGACCTTAGCCCAGAAGCTTTCTTT
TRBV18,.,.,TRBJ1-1,CASSPKGQNTEAFF,TGTGCCAGCTCACCCAAGGGACAGAACACTGAAGCTTTCTTT
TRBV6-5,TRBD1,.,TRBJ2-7,CASRQRDRRSYEQYF,TGTGCCAGCAGACAAAGGGACAGACGCTCCTACGAGCAGTACTTC
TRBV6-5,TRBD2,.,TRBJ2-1,CASSSGLAHNEQFF,TGTGCCAGCAGCTCGGGACTAGCACACAATGAGCAGTTCTTC
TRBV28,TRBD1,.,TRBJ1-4,CASTAGTGSNPEKLFF,TGTGCCAGCACCGCCGGGACAGGGTCTAATCCTGAAAAACTGTTTTTT
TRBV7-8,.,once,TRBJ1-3,CATTETVGNTIYF,TGTGCCACAACCGAGACAGTGGGGAACACCATATATTTT
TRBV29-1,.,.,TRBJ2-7,CSVRLDPYEQYF,TGCAGCGTCAGACTAGACCCCTACGAGCAGTACTTC
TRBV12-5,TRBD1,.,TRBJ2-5,CASGLDETGRGETQYF,TGTGCTAGTGGTTTGGATGAGACAGGGCGAGGAGAGACCCAGTACTTC
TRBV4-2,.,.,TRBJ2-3,CASSPSSGFGTDTQYF,TGTGCCAGCAGCCCAAGCTCAGGGTTTGGGACAGATACGCAGTATTTT
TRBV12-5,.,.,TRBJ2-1,CASGLLLPHEQFF,TGTGCTAGTGGTTTGTTACTGCCCCATGAGCAGTTCTTC
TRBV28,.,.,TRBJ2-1,CASSLLVYNEQFF,TGTGCCAGCAGTTTACTAGTTTACAATGAGCAGTTCTTC
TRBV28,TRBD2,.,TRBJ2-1,CASSSGLVGHGQFF,TGTGCCAGCAGTTCCGGACTAGTAGGACATGGGCAGTTCTTC
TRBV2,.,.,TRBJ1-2,CASHRVQNYGYTF,TGTGCCAGCCACAGGGTTCAGAACTATGGCTACACCTTC
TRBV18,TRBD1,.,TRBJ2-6,CASSPDRNSGANVLTF,TGTGCCAGCTCCCCGGACAGGAACTCTGGGGCCAACGTCCTGACTTTC
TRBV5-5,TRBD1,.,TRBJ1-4,CASSFSGQGAGREKLFF,TGTGCCAGCAGCTTTTCGGGACAGGGGGCTGGTAGGGAGAAACTGTTTTTT
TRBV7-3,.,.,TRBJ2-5,CASSLTAPRGGQETQYF,TGTGCCAGCAGCTTAACGGCCCCCAGGGGAGGGCAAGAGACCCAGTACTTC
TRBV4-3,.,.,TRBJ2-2,CASRGTRLDTGELFF,TGCGCCAGCAGGGGGACAAGGCTGGACACCGGGGAGCTGTTTTTT
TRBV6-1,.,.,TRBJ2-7,CASSEGTWGSTYEQYF,TGTGCCAGCAGTGAGGGGACATGGGGATCGACCTACGAGCAGTACTTC
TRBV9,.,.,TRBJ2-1,CASSAGVNEQFF,TGTGCCAGCAGCGCAGGGGTGAATGAGCAGTTCTTC
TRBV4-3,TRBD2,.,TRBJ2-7,CASSQDPAGAYEQYF,TGCGCCAGCAGCCAAGATCCAGCGGGGGCCTACGAGCAGTACTTC
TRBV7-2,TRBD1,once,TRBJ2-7,CASSFVAGTGGIYEQYF,TGTGCCAGCAGCTTCGTCGCCGGGACAGGGGGCATTTACGAGCAGTACTTC
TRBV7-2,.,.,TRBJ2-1,CASSLATTALYNEQFF,TGTGCCAGCAGCTTAGCTACTACCGCCCTCTACAATGAGCAGTTCTTC
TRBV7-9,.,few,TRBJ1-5,CSSSLDSYSNQPQHF,TGTTCCAGCAGCTTAGACTCATATAGCAATCAGCCCCAGCATTTT
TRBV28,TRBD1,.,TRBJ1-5,CASSPNRGQIQPQHF,TGTGCCAGCAGCCCCAACAGGGGGCAGATACAGCCCCAGCATTTT
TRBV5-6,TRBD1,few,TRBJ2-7,CASSSTQGIREQYF,TGTGCCAGCAGCTCGACACAGGGGATTCGCGAGCAGTACTTC
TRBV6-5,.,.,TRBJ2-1,CASSYSSGRRNEQFF,TGTGCCAGCAGTTACTCGTCTGGGAGGCGAAATGAGCAGTTCTTC
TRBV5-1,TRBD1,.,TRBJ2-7,CASSTGQETYEQYF,TGCGCCAGCAGCACCGGACAGGAGACCTACGAGCAGTACTTC
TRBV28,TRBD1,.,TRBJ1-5,CASSADRDRRLHQPQHF,TGTGCCAGCAGTGCCGACCGGGACAGGAGACTCCATCAGCCCCAGCATTTT
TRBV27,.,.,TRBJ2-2,CASSFAGNTGELFF,TGTGCCAGCAGTTTTGCGGGGAACACCGGGGAGCTGTTTTTT
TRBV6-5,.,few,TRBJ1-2,CASRGGNYGYTF,TGTGCCAGTCGGGGTGGTAACTATGGCTACACCTTC
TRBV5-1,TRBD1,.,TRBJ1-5,CASSPDRGGQPQHF,TGCGCCAGCAGCCCCGACAGGGGAGGTCAGCCCCAGCATTTT
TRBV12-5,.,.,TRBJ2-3,CASGLSPNEDTQYF,TGTGCTAGTGGCCTTTCCCCTAATGAAGATACGCAGTATTTT
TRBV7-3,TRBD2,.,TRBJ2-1,CASSAPLAGVGNEQFF,TGTGCCAGCAGCGCGCCACTAGCGGGAGTGGGAAATGAGCAGTTCTTC
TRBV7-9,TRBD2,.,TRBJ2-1,CASSPTTSGKSYNEQFF,TGTGCCAGCAGCCCCACGACTAGCGGGAAATCCTACAATGAGCAGTTCTTC